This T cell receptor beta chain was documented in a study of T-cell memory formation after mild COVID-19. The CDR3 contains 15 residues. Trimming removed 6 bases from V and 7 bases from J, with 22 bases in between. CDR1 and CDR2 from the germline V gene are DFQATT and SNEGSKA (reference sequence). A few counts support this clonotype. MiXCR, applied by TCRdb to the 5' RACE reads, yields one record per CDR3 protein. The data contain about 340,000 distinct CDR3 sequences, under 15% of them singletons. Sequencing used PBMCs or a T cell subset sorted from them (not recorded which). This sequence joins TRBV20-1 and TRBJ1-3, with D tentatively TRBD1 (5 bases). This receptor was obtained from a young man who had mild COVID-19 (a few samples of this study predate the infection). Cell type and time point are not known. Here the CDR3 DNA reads TGCAGTGCCGAGGACTCGCAGGGCCCCTGGAACACCATATATTTT. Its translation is CSAEDSQGPWNTIYF.